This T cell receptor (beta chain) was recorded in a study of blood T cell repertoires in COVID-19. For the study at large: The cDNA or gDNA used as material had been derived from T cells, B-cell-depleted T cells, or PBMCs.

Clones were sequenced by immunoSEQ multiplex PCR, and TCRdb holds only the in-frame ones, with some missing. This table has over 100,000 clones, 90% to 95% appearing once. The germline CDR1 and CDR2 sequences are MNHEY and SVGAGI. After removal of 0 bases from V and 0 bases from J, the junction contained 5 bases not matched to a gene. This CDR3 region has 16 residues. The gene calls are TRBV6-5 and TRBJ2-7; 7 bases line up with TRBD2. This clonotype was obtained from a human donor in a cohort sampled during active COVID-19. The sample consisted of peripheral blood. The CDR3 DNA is TGTGCCAGCAGTTACTCGACCGGGACTAACTCCTACGAGCAGTACTTC. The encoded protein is CASSYSTGTNSYEQYF.